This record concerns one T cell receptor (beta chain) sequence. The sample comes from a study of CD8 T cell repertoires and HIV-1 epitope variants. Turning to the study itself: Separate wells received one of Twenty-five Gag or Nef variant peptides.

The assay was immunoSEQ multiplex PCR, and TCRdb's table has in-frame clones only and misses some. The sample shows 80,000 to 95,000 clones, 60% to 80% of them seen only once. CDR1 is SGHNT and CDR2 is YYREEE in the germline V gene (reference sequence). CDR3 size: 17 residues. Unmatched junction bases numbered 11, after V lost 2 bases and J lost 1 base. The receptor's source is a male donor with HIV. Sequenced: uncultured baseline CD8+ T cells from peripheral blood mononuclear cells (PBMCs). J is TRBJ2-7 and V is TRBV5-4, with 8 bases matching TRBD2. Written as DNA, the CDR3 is TGTGCCAGCAGCTTCTCCCGTTCGGGCGGGGGGTCCTACGAGCAGTACTTC. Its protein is CASSFSRSGGGSYEQYF.